This T cell receptor (beta chain) is drawn from a study of cytomegalovirus exposure and HLA in healthy donors. In the PCR, 60 Vbeta and 13 Jbeta primers were used. Assay: immunoSEQ multiplex PCR; the TCRdb copy retains only in-frame clones and omits some. Counted here are around 62,000 clones, 70% to 90% occurring once; the ten biggest clones make up 2.5% to 3%. Notes on the study in general: Analysis performed later showed TCR beta chains linked to HLA being more clonally expanded than equally common others.

V lost 5 bases to trimming and J lost 2 bases, with 13 bases between them. The CDR3 sequence is 15 residues long. Germline CDR1 and CDR2: SEHNR and FQNEAQ (reference sequence). This clone was picked up a small number of times. Antigen specificity is unknown. The receptor's source is a woman between 25 and 40 years old in good health and CMV-seronegative. Sequences were obtained from PBMCs. The chain combines TRBV7-9 with TRBJ2-1; TRBD1 is a possible D gene (5 bases). The CDR3 region is CASSPQGDAYNEQFF. CDR3 sequence (DNA): TGTGCCAGCAGCCCCCAGGGTGATGCCTACAATGAGCAGTTCTTC.